This T cell receptor beta chain was found in a study of shared clonotypes between healthy human individuals. This clone showed up just once. Division of CD4+ cells produced a CD45RA+ naive subset and a CD45RA-negative memory subset. The CDR3 covers 13 residues. Some clones are missing from TCRdb's copy, which holds only in-frame ones; the method was immunoSEQ multiplex PCR. The sample lists more than 1,200,000 clones; approximately 98.5% were seen once. The chain employs TRBV21-1 and TRBJ1-3. TRBV21-1 is shown as a pseudogene. The receptor was derived from a man aged 25-40 years in good health. Sequencing was done on a sample of naive CD4+ T cells sorted from blood. Noted subset: CD45RA+ positively selected. CDR3 in amino acids: CASGGTTGNTIYF. For the CDR3, the DNA is TGTGCCAGCGGGGGGACCACTGGAAACACCATATATTTT.